These T cell receptor beta chains were read from a single sample in a study of T cell changes during pregnancy in multiple sclerosis. Data came from immunoSEQ multiplex PCR; TCRdb stores just in-frame clones and leaves some out. The sample contains approximately 31,000 clones, 89% of which appear only once. The sample here was CD8+ T cells from peripheral blood mononuclear cells, taken in the second trimester of pregnancy. The receptors come from a female donor with multiple sclerosis, enrolled in a pregnancy study. Both conserved end residues are part of each CDR3. D genes are given only for firm matches. Size values are once, few and many counts, or a class for expanded clones, and some rows have none.

TRBJ1-1,.,TRBV28,once,TGTGCCAGCAGTTTTACCCCAGCGGGGGGGCGGAACACTGAAGCTTTCTTT,CASSFTPAGGRNTEAFF
TRBJ2-3,.,TRBV11-3,.,TGTGCCAGCAGCTTAGATAGTCTGGGCTTAGATCCAGATACGCAGTATTTT,CASSLDSLGLDPDTQYF
TRBJ2-1,.,TRBV28,.,TGTGCCAGCAGTTACATATACAATGAGCAGTTCTTC,CASSYIYNEQFF
TRBJ2-3,.,TRBV9,.,TGTGCCAGCAGCGGTGGAGGCACAGATACGCAGTATTTT,CASSGGGTDTQYF
TRBJ2-1,.,TRBV29-1,once,TGCAGCGTTGGGGTGGAGCATTACAATGAGCAGTTCTTC,CSVGVEHYNEQFF
TRBJ2-2,.,TRBV13,.,TGTGCCAGCGGCTCGGCGGGTACCGGGGAGCTGTTTTTT,CASGSAGTGELFF
TRBJ1-1,TRBD1,TRBV13,.,TGTGCCAGCAGCTTAGTAGGACAGGGGGTTGAAGCTTTCTTT,CASSLVGQGVEAFF
TRBJ2-1,TRBD2,TRBV7-3,.,TGTGCCAGCAGCTTATCAGCGGGAGGTTATTACAATGAGCAGTTCTTC,CASSLSAGGYYNEQFF
TRBJ1-2,.,TRBV6-5,.,TGTGCCAGCAGTTTGTCGGGACACTCATATGGCTACACCTTC,CASSLSGHSYGYTF
TRBJ2-1,TRBD2,TRBV10-2,.,TGCGCCAGCAGTTTCTCGGGACTAGCGGGAGAAATCGAGCAGTTCTTC,CASSFSGLAGEIEQFF
TRBJ1-2,TRBD1,TRBV29-1,.,TGCAGCGTTGACGGACAGGGTGGCGTCTATGGCTACACCTTC,CSVDGQGGVYGYTF
TRBJ2-2,.,TRBV4-3,.,TGCGCCAGCAGCCAATGGAGGACTCGGGGAACCGGGGAGCTGTTTTTT,CASSQWRTRGTGELFF
TRBJ1-4,.,TRBV19,.,TGTGCCAGTAGTGGGGACATCTCCATTGCAACTAATGAAAAACTGTTTTTT,CASSGDISIATNEKLFF
TRBJ2-2,.,TRBV5-1,.,TGCGCCAGCGTCAGTGAAGGGGCGAACACCGGGGAGCTGTTTTTT,CASVSEGANTGELFF
TRBJ2-2,.,TRBV30,.,TGTGCCTGGAGCGATGGACTTACCGGGGAGCTGTTTTTT,CAWSDGLTGELFF
TRBJ2-3,TRBD2,TRBV2,once,TGTGCCAGCAGTACCCTAGCGGCTAGCACAGATACGCAGTATTTT,CASSTLAASTDTQYF
TRBJ2-5,TRBD2,TRBV27,.,TGTGCCAGCAGTTTTGAATTTGGGACTAAGGAGACCCAGTACTTC,CASSFEFGTKETQYF
TRBJ1-2,.,TRBV7-9,.,TGTGCCAGCAGCTTAGAAGCGGTTGGCTACACCTTC,CASSLEAVGYTF
TRBJ2-3,.,TRBV19,.,TGTGCCAGTAGTCTCCAGGGCACAGATACGCAGTATTTT,CASSLQGTDTQYF
TRBJ1-1,.,TRBV5-8,few,TGTGCCAGCACCCCCTGGGGGGGCACTGAAGCTTTCTTT,CASTPWGGTEAFF
TRBJ2-2,.,TRBV7-3,.,TGTGCCAGCAGCTTAGGACCTAATTGGCAGGGGAACACCGGGGAGCTGTTTTTT,CASSLGPNWQGNTGELFF
TRBJ2-2,TRBD2,TRBV6-5,.,TGTGCCAGCAGTTACTCACTAGCGGGAGTCACCGGGGAGCTGTTTTTT,CASSYSLAGVTGELFF
TRBJ2-1,TRBD2,TRBV29-1,.,TGCAGCGCTGAAGCGGGAGAGTTGAATGAGCAGTTCTTC,CSAEAGELNEQFF
TRBJ2-4,TRBD1,TRBV19,once,TGTGCCAGTAGTCGGGACAGGGGGCACATTCAGTACTTC,CASSRDRGHIQYF
TRBJ2-7,TRBD2,TRBV7-8,.,TGTGCCAGCAGCTTAGATGATACAACTAGCGGCAACTCCTACGAGCAGTACTTC,CASSLDDTTSGNSYEQYF
TRBJ2-5,.,TRBV13,.,TGTGCCAGCAGCTTAGCTGCAGGGTATGAGGAGACCCAGTACTTC,CASSLAAGYEETQYF
TRBJ1-2,TRBD1,TRBV28,once,TGTGCCAGCAGTTTAGTGCGCAGGGGGAGCTATGGCTACACCTTC,CASSLVRRGSYGYTF
TRBJ2-7,TRBD2,TRBV27,.,TGTGCCAGCAGTTTACTAGCGGGAGCATACGAGCAGTACTTC,CASSLLAGAYEQYF
TRBJ2-1,.,TRBV27,.,TGTGCCAGCAGCGGGAGTTCCTACAATGAGCAGTTCTTC,CASSGSSYNEQFF
TRBJ2-3,.,TRBV27,.,TGTGCCAGCAGTTTATCCCTCACAGATACGCAGTATTTT,CASSLSLTDTQYF
TRBJ1-5,TRBD1,TRBV7-2,.,TGTGCCAGCAGCCCTAGACAGGGGAGCAATCAGCCCCAGCATTTT,CASSPRQGSNQPQHF
TRBJ1-2,TRBD1,TRBV29-1,.,TGCAGCGCCGGCCCGCAGGGGGCCGGCTACACCTTC,CSAGPQGAGYTF
TRBJ2-3,.,TRBV9,once,TGTGCCAGCAGCGTAGAAGGGCGCGGGCAAGATACGCAGTATTTT,CASSVEGRGQDTQYF
TRBJ1-3,.,TRBV11-2,.,TGTGCCAGCAGCGCGGGCCTGACCTCTGGAAACACCATATATTTT,CASSAGLTSGNTIYF
TRBJ2-7,.,TRBV7-9,.,TGTGCCAGCAGCCCCAGGGCCTCCTCCTACGAGCAGTACTTC,CASSPRASSYEQYF
TRBJ2-2,TRBD1,TRBV5-1,once,TGCGCCAGCAGCCAGACAGGGACCTACACCGGGGAGCTGTTTTTT,CASSQTGTYTGELFF
TRBJ2-1,.,TRBV30,.,TGTGCCTGGAGTGTATCAGGGGAGAGGTTCTTC,CAWSVSGERFF
TRBJ2-6,.,TRBV13,once,TGTGCCAGCACTACGGGTCCACCTGGGGCCAACGTCCTGACTTTC,CASTTGPPGANVLTF
TRBJ2-5,.,TRBV25-1,.,TGTGCCAGCAGTGGACCTCGGGAAAAAGAGACCCAGTACTTC,CASSGPREKETQYF
TRBJ2-7,.,TRBV6-1,once,TGTGCCAGCAGCCTAAAGAGGGTACAGACCTACGAGCAGTACTTC,CASSLKRVQTYEQYF
TRBJ2-7,TRBD2,TRBV2,.,TGTGCCATCGGAATGCGGGCTAGCGGGACCTACGAGCAGTACTTC,CAIGMRASGTYEQYF
TRBJ2-1,.,TRBV7-9,.,TGTGCCAGCAGCAGCCCAGGCTCCTACAATGAGCAGTTCTTC,CASSSPGSYNEQFF
TRBJ2-1,.,TRBV4-3,.,TGCGCCAGCAGCCAAGATGGTAACCGACTGAATGAGCAGTTCTTC,CASSQDGNRLNEQFF
TRBJ2-2,TRBD2,TRBV7-3,.,TGTGCCAGCAGCTTAACGTCGAGGATAGCGGGAAACACCGGGGAGCTGTTTTTT,CASSLTSRIAGNTGELFF
TRBJ2-6,TRBD2,TRBV28,.,TGTGCCAGCAGCCCCACGGGAGGCTCTGGGGCCAACGTCCTGACTTTC,CASSPTGGSGANVLTF
TRBJ2-1,TRBD2,TRBV6-4,.,TGTGCCAGCAGTGACTATCCGGGGGGTCCTCAGTTCTTC,CASSDYPGGPQFF
TRBJ2-1,.,TRBV28,.,TGTGCCAGCAGTTTATTGAGACAGTTTGAGCAGTTCTTC,CASSLLRQFEQFF
TRBJ2-2,TRBD1,TRBV7-9,once,TGTGCCAGCAGCCCACAGGGGGGCCCCGGGGAGCTGTTTTTT,CASSPQGGPGELFF
TRBJ2-5,.,TRBV7-9,.,TGTGCCAGCAGCTTGTGGGAGGAGACCCAGTACTTC,CASSLWEETQYF
TRBJ2-7,TRBD2,TRBV9,.,TGTGCCAGCAGCGTATTAGCGGGAGGGAGCGAGCAGTACTTC,CASSVLAGGSEQYF
TRBJ2-1,TRBD2,TRBV4-1,once,TGCGCCAGCAGCCAAGCCTATCAACTAGCGGGATGGGACAATGAGCAGTTCTTC,CASSQAYQLAGWDNEQFF
TRBJ2-7,.,TRBV6-5,.,TGTGCCAGCAGTTTCGAATCCAAGGGCAAGGGGCCCAGGTACTTC,CASSFESKGKGPRYF
TRBJ2-3,TRBD2,TRBV27,.,TGTGCCAGCAGTCACCAGCGGGAGTTACCAGATACGCAGTATTTT,CASSHQRELPDTQYF
TRBJ2-1,TRBD2,TRBV27,.,TGTGCCAGCAGCCGGACTAGCGGGAGGATCCATGAGCAGTTCTTC,CASSRTSGRIHEQFF
TRBJ2-7,TRBD2,TRBV7-9,.,TGTGCCAGCAGCACACCCGGGACTAGCGGGAGTTACGAGCAGTACTTC,CASSTPGTSGSYEQYF